This T cell receptor beta chain was captured in a study of tumor-infiltrating lymphocytes in localized non-small cell lung cancer. Study-wide results and limits: Tumor T-cell fraction was not associated with recurrence-free survival. IM1 and IM2 tumors showed no difference in T-cell fraction. Tumors had more T cell infiltration than uninvolved lung, per TCRbeta sequencing and CD3 counts.

The V gene's germline CDR1 is LGHNA and CDR2 YSLEER. The CDR3 covers 19 residues. V lost 0 bases and J lost 0, with 18 bases in between. The count of this clone is one. The target antigen is unknown. Profiled with immunoSEQ multiplex PCR; TCRdb holds only in-frame clones, not every one. The table lists tens of thousands of clones, 80% to 90% of them singletons. This chain joins TRBV4-3 and TRBJ1-3, with D maybe TRBD1 (5 bases). Sequencing used lung tumor tissue. The source of this sequence is a human donor with non-small cell lung cancer. CDR3 residues: CASSQDSITGTSSGNTIYF. Written as DNA, the CDR3 is TGCGCCAGCAGCCAAGACAGTATTACGGGGACCAGCTCTGGAAACACCATATATTTT.